This is a list of T cell receptor beta chains from one sample in a study of identical twins. TCRdb used MiXCR to reprocess the 5' RACE reads, holding one entry per CDR3 protein. Here the sample spans 250,000 to 300,000 distinct CDR3 sequences, 7.5% to 9.5% being singletons. Separately, the same data were catalogued under a study of yellow fever vaccine responses in identical twins.

The sequenced sample consisted of CD8+ T cells sorted from blood. The source is a young woman in good health. CDR3s include the opening cysteine and the closing phenylalanine or tryptophan. The D gene is left open where the match is weak. Clone size is stated in some rows and not others, as once, few, many or a class when expanded.

D gene,V gene,clone size,J gene,CDR3 DNA,CDR3 protein
TRBD1,TRBV29-1,few,TRBJ2-1,TGCAGCGTTGAAGATCCAGGGGGCCTGGATGAGCAGTTCTTC,CSVEDPGGLDEQFF
NA,TRBV7-3,many,TRBJ2-2,TGTGCCAGCAGCACGAATCTGGGCGGGTTTGACACCGGGGAGCTGTTTTTT,CASSTNLGGFDTGELFF
NA,TRBV20-1,NA,TRBJ2-1,TGCAGTGCTAGTCTCCAGCCGAGCTCCTACAATGAGCAGTTCTTC,CSASLQPSSYNEQFF
TRBD2,TRBV20-1,NA,TRBJ2-3,TGCAGTGCTAGAGATCCCGGGGGGTCGGCCACAGATACGCAGTATTTT,CSARDPGGSATDTQYF
NA,TRBV12-1,few,TRBJ2-5,TGTGCCAGCAGCTTTTCCTCCACATCGACAGCTAGGAAAGAGACCCAGTACTTC,CASSFSSTSTARKETQYF
TRBD2,TRBV15,NA,TRBJ2-2,TGTGCCACCAGCAGAGATTGGGGCAGCGGGAGTAAGGGGGAGCTGTTTTTT,CATSRDWGSGSKGELFF
NA,TRBV9,few,TRBJ2-2,TGTGCCAGCAGCGTAGCTAGTGACTACGCACGGGCCGGGGAGCTGTTTTTT,CASSVASDYARAGELFF
TRBD2,TRBV10-3,many,TRBJ2-1,TGTGCCATCAGTGCCCGACTAGCGGGAGGGCTTTACAATGAGCAGTTCTTC,CAISARLAGGLYNEQFF
NA,TRBV28,many,TRBJ2-7,TGTGCCAGCAGTCAAACGGCCTACGAGCAGTACTTC,CASSQTAYEQYF
TRBD1,TRBV27,NA,TRBJ2-7,TGTGCCAGCAGTCTCGGACAGGGGAGTGACTACGAGCAGTACTTC,CASSLGQGSDYEQYF
TRBD2,TRBV29-1,few,TRBJ2-3,TGCAGCGTTGAAGGACTAGCGGGGGCGGTCACAGATACGCAGTATTTT,CSVEGLAGAVTDTQYF
NA,TRBV12-3/TRBV12-4,many,TRBJ1-2,TGTGCCAGCAGTTACAGGGACTCAGCTAACTATGGCTACACCTTC,CASSYRDSANYGYTF
TRBD2,TRBV5-1,many,TRBJ2-5,TGCGCCAGCAGCCGAACAAACTATCGACTAGCGGGGGAACAAGAGACCCAGTACTTC,CASSRTNYRLAGEQETQYF
TRBD2,TRBV20-1,few,TRBJ2-7,TGCAGTGCTTCCCGACTAGCGGGGGGCACGTACGAGCAGTACTTC,CSASRLAGGTYEQYF
TRBD2,TRBV10-1,NA,TRBJ2-7,TGCGCCAGCAGTGCGGCGCGGGAGGACACCTACGAGCAGTACTTC,CASSAAREDTYEQYF
TRBD1,TRBV18,few,TRBJ1-1,TGTGCCAGCTCACCGCAGGGGGTTAGCAAGGACACTGAAGCTTTCTTT,CASSPQGVSKDTEAFF
TRBD1,TRBV6-1,NA,TRBJ2-1,TGTGCCAGCAGAAAACGGTTCGGACAGGGGGACTACAATGAGCAGTTCTTC,CASRKRFGQGDYNEQFF
NA,TRBV6-2/TRBV6-3,NA,TRBJ2-3,TGTGCCAGCAGTTACTCGAGGAGTAGCGACAGAGATACGCAGTATTTT,CASSYSRSSDRDTQYF
TRBD1,TRBV27,NA,TRBJ2-7,TGTGCCAGCAGTTCCGACAGGGGCAACAACGAGCAGTACTTC,CASSSDRGNNEQYF
TRBD1,TRBV7-9,many,TRBJ2-1,TGTGCCAGCAGCTTAGGGACAGGGTCCTCCGATGAGCAGTTCTTC,CASSLGTGSSDEQFF
NA,TRBV11-2,few,TRBJ2-7,TGTGCCAGCAGCTTAGATACCAATGGGGAGGGGGCCTACGAGCAGTACTTC,CASSLDTNGEGAYEQYF
TRBD2,TRBV18,few,TRBJ2-5,TGTGCCAGCTCACCACCGGCACCAGCGGGAGTGTTTTTGGAGACCCAGTACTTC,CASSPPAPAGVFLETQYF
TRBD1,TRBV3-1,NA,TRBJ2-1,TGTGCCAGCAGCCCCCTTGACAGGGGCAATGAGCAGTTCTTC,CASSPLDRGNEQFF
NA,TRBV5-6,few,TRBJ2-7,TGTGCCAGCAGCTTGGACCGCGGGCCAGGGGCCGAGCAGTACTTC,CASSLDRGPGAEQYF
TRBD2,TRBV10-3,many,TRBJ2-3,TGTGCCATCAGTGAGTCGGATGGGACTAGGGACACCTCTCCGACAGATACGCAGTATTTT,CAISESDGTRDTSPTDTQYF
NA,TRBV20-1,few,TRBJ2-7,TGCAGTGCTAGAGCCCTATTCGACTCCTACGAGCAGTACTTC,CSARALFDSYEQYF
NA,TRBV7-2,many,TRBJ2-7,TGTGCCAGCAGCATCCGCCGGGAAAATACCATCTGGGAGCAGTACTTC,CASSIRRENTIWEQYF
NA,TRBV9,few,TRBJ2-1,TGTGCCAGCAGCGTAGGGGACACTCCTGTAGATGAGCAGTTCTTC,CASSVGDTPVDEQFF
NA,TRBV5-5,few,TRBJ2-5,TGTGCCAGCAGCCTTGGCCGGGGTAATGTGGGGGAGACCCAGTACTTC,CASSLGRGNVGETQYF
TRBD1,TRBV7-9,NA,TRBJ2-2,TGTGCCAGCAGCTTCCGACAGGGCTACACCGGGGAGCTGTTTTTT,CASSFRQGYTGELFF
NA,TRBV28,few,TRBJ2-3,TGTGCCAGCAGTTTTTTAGGGCGCCGGGGGGCGGGGGACACAGATACGCAGTATTTT,CASSFLGRRGAGDTDTQYF
NA,TRBV6-5,many,TRBJ1-2,TGTGCCAGCAGTTACTCTCGGACGGAGGGGAACTATGGCTACACCTTC,CASSYSRTEGNYGYTF
NA,TRBV7-3,NA,TRBJ2-3,TGTGCCAGCAGCCGCAGCGGGTTGAGCACAGATACGCAGTATTTT,CASSRSGLSTDTQYF
TRBD2,TRBV27,few,TRBJ2-1,TGTGCCAGCAGTGCCCGACTAGCGGGAGGGCAATACAATGAGCAGTTCTTC,CASSARLAGGQYNEQFF
TRBD1,TRBV10-3,many,TRBJ2-2,TGTGCCATTAGGGGGCAGGGCGCTAACACCGGGGAGCTGTTTTTT,CAIRGQGANTGELFF
NA,TRBV21-1,few,TRBJ2-6,TGTGCCAGCAGCAAAGGGTATGATAGGGGTCCTGGGGCCAACGTCCTGACTTTC,CASSKGYDRGPGANVLTF
TRBD2,TRBV27,few,TRBJ2-7,TGTGCCAGCAGAGACCGCGGGGGAGCTAACTACGAGCAGTACTTC,CASRDRGGANYEQYF
NA,TRBV27,many,TRBJ2-2,TGTGCCAGCAGTTTTCAGGACACCGGGGAGCTGTTTTTT,CASSFQDTGELFF
NA,TRBV2,few,TRBJ2-2,TGTGCCAGCATTGGGTCCACCGGGGCTAACACCGGGGAGCTGTTTTTT,CASIGSTGANTGELFF
TRBD2,TRBV7-8,NA,TRBJ2-7,TGTGCCAGCAGCTTAGGACTAGCGGGGGGCCCCTACGAGCAGTACTTC,CASSLGLAGGPYEQYF
TRBD2,TRBV10-2,NA,TRBJ2-2,TGCGCCAGCAGGTCTACGGGAGGTGTCGGGGAGCTGTTTTTT,CASRSTGGVGELFF
TRBD2,TRBV10-1,NA,TRBJ2-3,TGCGCCAGCAGTGGACTAGCGAGCACAGATACGCAGTATTTT,CASSGLASTDTQYF
TRBD1,TRBV20-1,few,TRBJ2-7,TGTAGCTCCAGGGGGACGTCCTACGAGCAGTACTTC,CSSRGTSYEQYF
NA,TRBV19,few,TRBJ2-7,TGTGCCAGTAGTGATGAGGGTTACGAGCAGTACTTC,CASSDEGYEQYF
TRBD2,TRBV5-6,many,TRBJ2-3,TGTGCCAGCAGCTTGGCCGGGGGGACCACAGATACGCAGTATTTT,CASSLAGGTTDTQYF
NA,TRBV29-1,NA,TRBJ2-3,TGCAGCGTCGAAGGGACCGCGCTTTCGAGAAATACGCAGTATTTT,CSVEGTALSRNTQYF
TRBD1,TRBV5-1,many,TRBJ2-3,TGCGCCAGCAGCTTAGGGACAGGGGAGTATTTT,CASSLGTGEYF